This TCR beta chain appears in the sequencing data of a study of blood T cells in healthy people across ages. Study-level findings and limits: Samples with more naive T cells showed higher observed beta diversity.

Isolated PBMCs totaled at least 6 million in each sample. Samples each had at least 5 micrograms of total RNA extracted. The CDR3 has 14 amino acids. The V gene end was trimmed by 4 bases and the J gene end by 4 bases; junction bases not matched to a gene: 9. Germline V gene data show CDR1 as SQVTM and CDR2 as ANQGSEA. Primers used in a second PCR of about 7 to 12 cycles were a sample-barcoded 5' primer and a J-beta primer mix. TCRdb reanalysed the 5' RACE reads using MiXCR and keeps one entry per CDR3 protein. The sample includes 1.5 million or so distinct CDR3 sequences, approximately 42% seen only once; the top ten take 4%. In this sample, this clonotype turned up a few times. The target antigen is unknown.

The rearrangement joins TRBV29-1 to TRBJ1-2, with 7 bases fitting TRBD1. The TCR originated in a woman aged 18-29 years in good health. Source material: blood. The CDR3 nucleotides are TGCAGCGTTGGGACTACAGGGGACCCCTATGGCTACACCTTC. It translates to CSVGTTGDPYGYTF.